This section outlines one T cell receptor (beta chain) sequence together with its context. Its antigen is undetermined. This entry belongs to a study of early T cells in non-severe SARS-CoV-2 infection. Attached unique molecular identifiers marked individual cDNA molecules. One entry per CDR3 protein, called by TCRdb with MiXCR from the 5' RACE reads. The data contain tens of thousands of distinct CDR3 sequences, roughly 18% of them singletons. General study points: Matches to VDJdb favored anti-spike CD8 responses and missed private and CD4 specificities.

The sequence derives from an adult who was a healthcare worker with PCR-confirmed SARS-CoV-2 infection or an uninfected control (not recorded which). Sequences were derived from whole blood, sampled at baseline.

The chain's CDR3 is CASSLEGSGAYNEQFF. CDR3 nucleotide sequence: TGTGCCAGCAGTTTAGAAGGTAGCGGGGCCTACAATGAGCAGTTCTTC. The rearrangement links TRBV28 to TRBJ2-1, with 8 bases matching TRBD2. The junction had 5 bases not matched to a gene; V was cut back by 2 bases and J by 2 bases. CDR1 and CDR2 from the germline V gene are MDHEN and SYDVKM. This CDR3 has 16 amino acids.